This T cell receptor (beta chain) came from a study of cytomegalovirus exposure and HLA in healthy donors. Study-level points and caveats: Later analysis demonstrated an association between a missense DCLRE1C variant and TCR beta V- and J-gene trimming.

60 Vbeta and 13 Jbeta primers were used in PCR. Profiling relied on immunoSEQ multiplex PCR, and the TCRdb table lists in-frame clones only, not all of them. This sample contains 130,000 or so clones. The junction had 4 bases not matched to a gene; V was cut back by 5 bases and J by 4 bases. Germline V gene data show CDR1 as SGHTA and CDR2 as FQGTGA. The CDR3 is made up of 14 amino acids. On this clone itself: As yet, its antigen is unknown.

This TCR was sampled from a woman aged 40 to 55 in good health and CMV-seronegative. This sequence joins TRBV7-3 and TRBJ1-1, with 10 bases aligning to TRBD1. Sequencing was performed on PBMCs. The CDR3 DNA is TGTGCCAGCAGCCACGGACAGGGGGGCACTGAAGCTTTCTTT. This codes for CASSHGQGGTEAFF.